Below, 28 T cell receptor beta chains from the same sample are listed, as sequenced in a study of PD-1 blockade in classical Hodgkin lymphoma. Relapse after autologous stem cell transplantation occurred in every patient, and brentuximab vedotin exposure varied. CD4+ T cells were purified from thawed PBMCs by magnetic negative selection. Some clones are missing from TCRdb's copy, which holds only in-frame ones; the method was immunoSEQ multiplex PCR. Among around 31,000 clones listed, less than 90% were seen once. This sample comprised CD4+ T cells from blood, obtained at baseline. The receptors come from a human donor with classical Hodgkin lymphoma.

This chain uses TRBV19 with TRBJ2-7; TRBD2 matches 7 bases. The ends lost 5 bases at V and 0 bases at J; junction bases unmatched: 7. Germline CDR1 LNHDA, CDR2 SQIVND (reference sequence). This CDR3 is built from 15 residues. The chain's CDR3 is CASSPFGEGSYEQYF. The CDR3 DNA reads as TGTGCCAGTAGTCCTTTTGGGGAGGGCTCCTACGAGCAGTACTTC.

The V gene is TRBV4-1, the J gene TRBJ2-2, with TRBD1 matching over 7 bases. Trimming at V came to 4 bases and at J to 6 bases, leaving 5 bases not matched to a gene. CDR1 MGHRA and CDR2 YSYEKL come from the germline V gene. There are 14 residues in the CDR3. The CDR3 coding sequence is TGCGCCAGCAGCCCTACAGGGGTGCCCGGGGAGCTGTTTTTT. Translated, it gives CASSPTGVPGELFF.

The genes are TRBV30 and TRBJ2-7; 10 bases are a match to TRBD2. The germline V gene has CDR1 GTSNPN and CDR2 SVGIG (reference sequence). The CDR3 consists of 16 residues. Trimming cost V 1 base and J 0 bases; bases outside gene matches: 6. The chain's CDR3 is CAWSGTSGISSYEQYF. DNA of the CDR3: TGTGCCTGGAGTGGAACTAGCGGGATTAGCTCCTACGAGCAGTACTTC.

This chain connects TRBV28 to TRBJ2-3; the match to TRBD2 covers 8 bases. The ends lost 3 bases at V and 1 base at J; junction bases unmatched: 9. Germline-derived CDR1 and CDR2 are MDHEN and SYDVKM. This CDR3 contains 17 residues. This chain's CDR3 is CASSLPGGREGTDTQYF. The CDR3, as DNA: TGTGCCAGCAGTTTGCCCGGAGGGCGGGAGGGCACAGATACGCAGTATTTT.

The V call is TRBV27, the J call TRBJ1-5; D is unresolved. Germline-derived CDR1 and CDR2 are MNHEY and SMNVEV (reference sequence). The length of the CDR3 is 15 residues. The V end was cut by 5 bases, the J end by 0 bases, with 11 bases between. The chain's CDR3 is CASSLRPYSNQPQHF. CDR3 bases: TGTGCCAGCAGTCTTAGACCCTATAGCAATCAGCCCCAGCATTTT.

This chain links TRBV5-6 with TRBJ1-1, with 8 bases identical to TRBD1. The CDR3 runs 14 residues. Germline V CDR1 and CDR2: SGHDT, YYEEEE. V lost 0 bases to trimming and J lost 4 bases; unmatched junction nucleotides: 2. CDR3 loop: CASSLVDRATEAFF. CDR3 DNA: TGTGCCAGCAGCTTGGTGGACAGGGCCACTGAAGCTTTCTTT.

The rearrangement joins TRBV19 to TRBJ2-5; D possibly corresponds to TRBD2 (7 bases). The CDR3 length is 15 residues. V was trimmed by 5 bases and J by 4 bases, leaving 17 bases between them. Germline V gene lookup returns CDR1 LNHDA and CDR2 SQIVND (reference sequence). CDR3 residues: CASSSQGRGGETQYF. CDR3 nucleotide sequence: TGTGCCAGTAGTTCCCAGGGGAGGGGGGGAGAGACCCAGTACTTC.

This chain links TRBV15 with TRBJ2-7; D remains unclear. Germline-derived CDR1 and CDR2 are LNHNV and YYDKDF (reference sequence). The CDR3 sequence is 16 residues long. Trimming removed 0 bases at V and 0 bases at J, with 12 bases between. DNA for the CDR3: TGTGCCACCAGCAGAGATCGTGAGTGGAGCTCCTACGAGCAGTACTTC. It yields the protein CATSRDREWSSYEQYF.

The DNA of the CDR3 is TGTGCCAGCAGCCTTGTGATGAACACCGGGGAGCTGTTTTTT. Translated: CASSLVMNTGELFF. The V call is TRBV7-2, the J call TRBJ2-2; D remains ambiguous. Germline loops: CDR1 SGHTA, CDR2 FQGNSA. V was clipped by 5 bases and J by 1 base, with 8 bases between them. This CDR3 comprises 14 residues. The full variable domain, its missing parts supplied by reference TRBV7-2 and TRBJ2-2, is GAGVSQSPSNKVTEKGKDVELRCDPISGHTALYWYRQSLGQGLEFLIYFQGNSAPDKSGLPSDRFSAERTGGSVSTLTIQRTQQEDSAVYLCASSLVMNTGELFFGEGSRLTVL.

The V gene is TRBV18, the J gene TRBJ2-5; D unclear. V lost 3 bases and J lost 5, with 10 bases in between. Germline values: CDR1 KGHSH, CDR2 LQKENI. The CDR3 has 13 residues. The CDR3 DNA follows: TGTGCCAGCTCACCGAGTAGCATCGAGACCCAGTACTTC. This gives the protein CASSPSSIETQYF.

The J gene is TRBJ2-1, the V gene TRBV11-2; the match to TRBD2 covers 9 bases. V was clipped by 5 bases and J by 8 bases; unmatched bases: 10. The CDR3 contains 15 residues. Germline CDR1 SGHAT, CDR2 FQNNGV. DNA of the CDR3: TGTGCCAGCAGCCCCTCTAGCGGGATCTGGGATGAGCAGTTCTTC. Translating it yields CASSPSSGIWDEQFF.

This clone showed up just a few times. The rearrangement joins TRBV5-1 to TRBJ1-4; D ambiguous. The CDR3 loop spans 14 amino acids. Germline V lookup: CDR1 SGHRS, CDR2 YFSETQ. Trimming took off 4 bases at V and 0 bases at J, with 7 bases between the two ends. The CDR3: CASSEDATNEKLFF. The CDR3 region has the DNA TGCGCCAGCAGCGAGGACGCAACTAATGAAAAACTGTTTTTT.

This chain links TRBV18 with TRBJ2-1; the match to TRBD2 covers 9 bases. The length of the CDR3 is 15 residues. Trimming took 4 bases from V and 2 from J; bases not matched to a gene: 3. Germline V CDR1 and CDR2: KGHSH, LQKENI. This CDR3 reads CASSLAGGPYNEQFF. DNA of the CDR3: TGTGCCAGCTCACTGGCGGGAGGGCCCTACAATGAGCAGTTCTTC.

This chain connects TRBV7-2 to TRBJ1-1; 7 bases are a match to TRBD1. The CDR3 spans 14 residues. The germline CDR1 and CDR2 sequences are SGHTA and FQGNSA. Trimming took 2 bases from V and 3 from J; bases not matched to a gene: 3. The CDR3 DNA reads TGTGCCAGCAGCTTACAGGGGGGGCACACTGAAGCTTTCTTT. Translating gives CASSLQGGHTEAFF.

This clone appeared once. V and J are TRBV18 and TRBJ2-3, with D possibly being TRBD1 or TRBD2 (6 bases each). V lost 3 bases and J lost 6, with 19 bases in between. This CDR3 is built from 16 residues. CDR1 and CDR2 from the germline V gene are KGHSH and LQKENI. The CDR3 sequence: CASSPNSPGAGDTQYF. The DNA of the CDR3 is TGTGCCAGCTCACCGAATTCGCCAGGGGCGGGGGATACGCAGTATTTT.

This clone was counted a single time. The rearrangement joins TRBV5-6 to TRBJ1-6; D is ambiguous. This CDR3 is built from 14 residues. Trimming took off 0 bases at V and 4 bases at J, with 5 bases between the two ends. In germline, CDR1 is SGHDT, CDR2 YYEEEE. The CDR3 sequence: CASSLERYNSPLHF. In nucleotides, the CDR3 is TGTGCCAGCAGCTTGGAACGGTATAATTCACCCCTCCACTTT.

This clone was found a few times. J is TRBJ1-2 and V is TRBV6-5; the D gene is possibly TRBD1 (5 bases). Per germline, CDR1 MNHEY and CDR2 SVGAGI. V lost 6 bases and J lost 8, with 19 bases in between. The CDR3 spans 14 residues. CDR3: CASSRDSEGEGYTF. CDR3 in DNA: TGTGCCAGCAGCCGTGACAGTGAAGGTGAAGGCTACACCTTC.

This clone was observed once. This chain links TRBV27 with TRBJ2-1; D is uncertain. V lost 4 bases and J lost 6, with 13 bases in between. The CDR3 covers 14 residues. Germline-derived CDR1 and CDR2 are MNHEY and SMNVEV (reference sequence). The CDR3 DNA reads as TGTGCCAGCAGTTCAAAGGGATGGGGCAATGAGCAGTTCTTC. The encoded protein is CASSSKGWGNEQFF.

The chain couples TRBV6-6 to TRBJ1-2; maybe TRBD1 (5 bases). Deletions cut 6 bases from V and 5 bases from J, with 19 bases between. The germline V gene encodes CDR1 MNHNY and CDR2 SVGAGI (reference sequence). The CDR3 runs to 15 residues. The CDR3 sequence: CASSGQGPGTYGYTF. The CDR3 coding sequence is TGTGCCAGCAGCGGACAAGGGCCAGGCACATATGGCTACACCTTC.

CDR3 nucleotides: TGTGCCAGCAGCTGGGAACCGGGACTCCAATTTAATGAGCAGTTCTTC. Residues: CASSWEPGLQFNEQFF. The V call is TRBV5-8, the J call TRBJ2-1; weak D call: TRBD2 (6 bases). V shed 3 bases and J shed 7 bases, with 20 bases lying between them. This CDR3 comprises 16 residues. CDR1 is SGHTS, CDR2 YDEGEE, per germline.

The chain joins TRBV5-6 to TRBJ2-7; no clear D. Per germline, CDR1 SGHDT and CDR2 YYEEEE. The germline V and J ends were trimmed by 2 bases and 1 base, with 13 bases remaining between them. The CDR3 is made up of 15 amino acids. The CDR3 loop reads CASSFYGQLSYEQYF. CDR3 nucleotides: TGTGCCAGCAGCTTTTACGGGCAACTATCCTACGAGCAGTACTTC.

As concerns this clone: One junction end disagrees with the germline gene, perhaps due to a read error. Other DNA sequences from this sample encode an identical CDR3 as well. The V and J genes are TRBV10-3 and TRBJ1-2, with D hard to call. CDR1 is ENHRY, CDR2 SYGVKD, per germline. The CDR3 runs 12 residues. CDR3 region: CAISEEAYGYTF. The CDR3, as DNA: TGTGCCATCAGTGAGGAGGCTTATGGCTACACCTTT.

This rearrangement joins TRBV7-9 to TRBJ1-4, with 7 bases matching TRBD1. CDR1 is SEHNR, CDR2 FQNEAQ, per germline (reference sequence). Trimming took 3 bases from V and 0 from J; bases not matched to a gene: 1. The CDR3 has 15 amino acids. The CDR3 nucleotides are TGTGCCAGCAGCTTCGGACAGGCAACTAATGAAAAACTGTTTTTT. Protein product: CASSFGQATNEKLFF.

This chain joins TRBV6-6 and TRBJ1-1; no clear D gene. The CDR3 totals 12 residues. V was pared by 6 bases and J by 0 bases, with 5 bases between. Germline-derived CDR1 and CDR2 are MNHNY and SVGAGI (reference sequence). The CDR3 DNA reads as TGTGCCAGCAGACAGCTGAACACTGAAGCTTTCTTT. This codes for CASRQLNTEAFF.

The V call is TRBV15, the J call TRBJ2-3; D gene ambiguous. The V and J ends lost 0 bases and 6 bases respectively, with 10 bases between them. Germline V gives CDR1 LNHNV, CDR2 YYDKDF (reference sequence). CDR3 length: 14 residues. The CDR3 DNA reads as TGTGCCACCAGCAGAGACCCTGGGGTGGATACGCAGTATTTT. It encodes CATSRDPGVDTQYF. Supplemented by reference TRBV15 and TRBJ2-3, the full variable domain reads DAMVIQNPRYQVTQFGKPVTLSCSQTLNHNVMYWYQQKSSQAPKLLFHYYDKDFNNEADTPDNFQSRRPNTSFCFLDIRSPGLGDTAMYLCATSRDPGVDTQYFGPGTRLTVL.

The genes are TRBV6-6 and TRBJ1-4; TRBD1 is a possible D gene (5 bases). There are 15 residues in the CDR3. Germline values: CDR1 MNHNY, CDR2 SVGAGI (reference sequence). V was trimmed by 5 bases and J by 0 bases, leaving 10 bases between them. In DNA form, the CDR3 reads TGTGCCAGCAGTCAGGACACCGCAACTAATGAAAAACTGTTTTTT. It translates to CASSQDTATNEKLFF.

The rearrangement links TRBV29-1 to TRBJ1-5; 9 positions agree with TRBD1. The CDR3 spans 17 residues. Looked up from germline, CDR1 is SQVTM and CDR2 is ANQGSEA. J gave up 2 bases and V 4 bases, and 12 bases lay outside the gene matches. This CDR3 reads CSVAGTGTSDGNQPQHF. The CDR3 DNA reads as TGCAGCGTTGCCGGGACAGGGACTTCTGATGGCAATCAGCCCCAGCATTTT.

The chain is built from TRBV14 and TRBJ2-7; the match to TRBD2 covers 11 bases. From germline, CDR1 is SGHDN and CDR2 FVKESK. J lost 6 bases, V lost 4 bases, and 8 bases had no gene match. The CDR3 consists of 15 residues. CDR3 residues: CASSPLALAGAEQYF. CDR3 coding DNA: TGTGCCAGCAGCCCCTTAGCACTAGCGGGGGCCGAGCAGTACTTC.